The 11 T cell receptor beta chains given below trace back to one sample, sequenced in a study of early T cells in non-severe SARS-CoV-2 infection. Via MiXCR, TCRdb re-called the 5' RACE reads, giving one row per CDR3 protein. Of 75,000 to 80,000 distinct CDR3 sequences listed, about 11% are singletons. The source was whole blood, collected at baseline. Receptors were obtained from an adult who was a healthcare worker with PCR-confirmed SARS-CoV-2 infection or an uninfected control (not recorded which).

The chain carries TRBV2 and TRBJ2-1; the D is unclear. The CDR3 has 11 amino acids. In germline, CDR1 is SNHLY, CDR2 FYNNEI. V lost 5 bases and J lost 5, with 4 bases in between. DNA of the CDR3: TGTGCCAGCAGTCCCCACAATGAGCAGTTCTTC. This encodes CASSPHNEQFF.

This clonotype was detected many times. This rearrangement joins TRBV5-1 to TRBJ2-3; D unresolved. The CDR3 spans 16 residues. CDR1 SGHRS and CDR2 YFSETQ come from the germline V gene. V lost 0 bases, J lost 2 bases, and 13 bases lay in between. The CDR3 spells CASSLESRSHTDTQYF. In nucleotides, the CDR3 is TGCGCCAGCAGCTTGGAGTCCCGTTCCCACACAGATACGCAGTATTTT.

CDR3 protein: CASSLDFRPYGYTF. In DNA, the CDR3 is TGTGCCAGCAGCTTAGATTTCCGGCCATATGGCTACACCTTC. V and J are TRBV7-2 and TRBJ1-2; D call uncertain. The CDR3 length is 14 residues. Trimming shortened V by 1 base and J by 5 bases, and 11 bases separated the two germline ends. CDR1 is SGHTA and CDR2 is FQGNSA in the germline V gene.

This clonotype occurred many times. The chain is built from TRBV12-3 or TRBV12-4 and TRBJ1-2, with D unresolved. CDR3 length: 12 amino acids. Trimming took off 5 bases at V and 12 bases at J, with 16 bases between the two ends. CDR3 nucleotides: TGTGCCAGCAGTCAATCTCTAGGACGTGACACCTTC. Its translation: CASSQSLGRDTF.

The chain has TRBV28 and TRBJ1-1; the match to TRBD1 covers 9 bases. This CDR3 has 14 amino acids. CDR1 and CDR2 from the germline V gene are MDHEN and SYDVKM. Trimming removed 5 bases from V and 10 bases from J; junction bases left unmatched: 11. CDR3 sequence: CASSLPGQGWIAFF. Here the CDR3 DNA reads TGTGCCAGCAGTCTCCCGGGACAGGGTTGGATAGCTTTCTTT.

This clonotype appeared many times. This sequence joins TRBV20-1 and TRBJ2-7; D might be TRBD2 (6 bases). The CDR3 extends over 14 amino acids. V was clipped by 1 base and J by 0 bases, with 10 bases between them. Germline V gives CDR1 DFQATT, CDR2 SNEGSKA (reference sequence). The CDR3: CSARGGGDSYEQYF. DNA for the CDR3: TGCAGTGCTAGAGGGGGCGGGGACTCCTACGAGCAGTACTTC.

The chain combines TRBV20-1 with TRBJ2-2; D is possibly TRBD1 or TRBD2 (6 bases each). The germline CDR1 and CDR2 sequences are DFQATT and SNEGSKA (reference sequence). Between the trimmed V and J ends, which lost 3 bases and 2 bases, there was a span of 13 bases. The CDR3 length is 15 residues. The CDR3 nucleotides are TGCAGTGCTAGGTGGGGGGCGTCCAACACCGGGGAGCTGTTTTTT. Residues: CSARWGASNTGELFF.

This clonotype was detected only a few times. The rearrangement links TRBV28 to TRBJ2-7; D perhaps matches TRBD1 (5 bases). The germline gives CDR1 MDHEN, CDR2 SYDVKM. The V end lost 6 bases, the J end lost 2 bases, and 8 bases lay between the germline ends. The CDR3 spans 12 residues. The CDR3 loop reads CASSPTAYEQYF. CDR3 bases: TGTGCCAGCAGCCCGACAGCCTACGAGCAGTACTTC.

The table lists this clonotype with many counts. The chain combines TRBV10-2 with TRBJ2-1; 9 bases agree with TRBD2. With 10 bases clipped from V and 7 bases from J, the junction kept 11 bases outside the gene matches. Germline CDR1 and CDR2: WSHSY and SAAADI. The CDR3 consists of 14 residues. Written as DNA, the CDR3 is TGCGCCACCCTGGCGGGGGGGGCCAGGAATGAGCAGTTCTTC. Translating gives CATLAGGARNEQFF.

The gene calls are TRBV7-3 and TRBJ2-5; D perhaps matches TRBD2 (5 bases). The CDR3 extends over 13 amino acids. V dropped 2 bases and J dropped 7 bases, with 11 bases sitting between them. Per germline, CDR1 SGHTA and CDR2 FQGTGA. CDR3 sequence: CASSLGLSGTQYF. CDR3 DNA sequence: TGTGCCAGCAGCTTAGGGCTCAGCGGGACCCAGTACTTC.

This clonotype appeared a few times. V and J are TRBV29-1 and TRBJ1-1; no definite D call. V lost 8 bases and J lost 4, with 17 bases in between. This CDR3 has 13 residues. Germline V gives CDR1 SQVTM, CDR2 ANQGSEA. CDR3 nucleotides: TGCAGCACCCGACCGGCGACCGCCACTGAAGCTTTCTTT. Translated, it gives CSTRPATATEAFF.